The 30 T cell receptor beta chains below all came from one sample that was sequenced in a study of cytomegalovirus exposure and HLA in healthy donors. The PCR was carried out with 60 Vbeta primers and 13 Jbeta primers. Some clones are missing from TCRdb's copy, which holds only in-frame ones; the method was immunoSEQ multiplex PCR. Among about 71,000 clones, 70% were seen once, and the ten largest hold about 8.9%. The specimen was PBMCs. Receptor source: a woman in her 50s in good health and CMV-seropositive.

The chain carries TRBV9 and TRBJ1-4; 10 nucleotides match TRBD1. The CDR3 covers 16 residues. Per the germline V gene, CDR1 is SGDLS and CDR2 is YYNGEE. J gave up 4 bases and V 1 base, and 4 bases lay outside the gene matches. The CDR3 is CASSVSTGGNNEKLFF. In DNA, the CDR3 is TGTGCCAGCAGCGTATCGACAGGGGGCAATAATGAAAAACTGTTTTTT.

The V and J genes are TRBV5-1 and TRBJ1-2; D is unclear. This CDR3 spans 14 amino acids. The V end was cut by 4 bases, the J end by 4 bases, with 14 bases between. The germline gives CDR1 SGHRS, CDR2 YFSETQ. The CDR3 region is CASSPAEVLYGYTF. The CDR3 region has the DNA TGCGCCAGCAGCCCAGCGGAGGTCCTCTATGGCTACACCTTC.

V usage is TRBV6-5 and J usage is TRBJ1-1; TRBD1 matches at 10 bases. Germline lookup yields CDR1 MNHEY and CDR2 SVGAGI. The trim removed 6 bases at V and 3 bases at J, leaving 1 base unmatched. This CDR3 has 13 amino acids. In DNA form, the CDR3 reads TGTGCCAGCAGAGGACAGGGGGACACTGAAGCTTTCTTT. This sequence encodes CASRGQGDTEAFF.

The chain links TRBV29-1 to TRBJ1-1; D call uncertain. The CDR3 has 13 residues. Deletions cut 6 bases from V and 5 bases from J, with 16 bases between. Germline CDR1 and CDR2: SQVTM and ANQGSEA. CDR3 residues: CSVDRTGKTEAFF. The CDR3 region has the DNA TGCAGCGTGGACCGGACGGGGAAAACTGAAGCTTTCTTT. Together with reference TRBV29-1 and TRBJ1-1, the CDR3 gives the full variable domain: SAVISQKPSRDICQRGTSLTIQCQVDSQVTMMFWYRQQPGQSLTLIATANQGSEATYESGFVIDKFPISRPNLTFSTLTVSNMSPEDSSIYLCSVDRTGKTEAFFGQGTRLTVV.

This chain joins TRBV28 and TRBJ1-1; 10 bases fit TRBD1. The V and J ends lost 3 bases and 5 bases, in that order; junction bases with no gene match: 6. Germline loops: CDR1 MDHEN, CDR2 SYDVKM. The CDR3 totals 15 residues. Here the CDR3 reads CASSFQTGGGTEAFF. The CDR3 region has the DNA TGTGCCAGCAGTTTTCAGACAGGGGGCGGAACTGAAGCTTTCTTT.

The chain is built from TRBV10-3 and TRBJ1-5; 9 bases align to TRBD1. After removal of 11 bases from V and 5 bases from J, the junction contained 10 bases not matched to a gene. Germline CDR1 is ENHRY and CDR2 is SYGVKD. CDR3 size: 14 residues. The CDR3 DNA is TGTGCCGCGGGGGACAGGGCGGGAGATCAGCCCCAGCATTTT. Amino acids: CAAGDRAGDQPQHF.

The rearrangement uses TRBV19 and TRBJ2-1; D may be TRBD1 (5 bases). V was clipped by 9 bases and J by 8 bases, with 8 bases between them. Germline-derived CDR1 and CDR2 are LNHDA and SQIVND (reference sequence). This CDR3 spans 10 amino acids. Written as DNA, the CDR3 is TGTGCCAGCCAGGGCCATGAGCAGTTCTTC. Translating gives CASQGHEQFF. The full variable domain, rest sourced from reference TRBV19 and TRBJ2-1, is DGGITQSPKYLFRKEGQNVTLSCEQNLNHDAMYWYRQDPGQGLRLIYYSQIVNDFQKGDIAEGYSVSREKKESFPLTVTSAQKNPTAFYLCASQGHEQFFGPGTRLTVL.

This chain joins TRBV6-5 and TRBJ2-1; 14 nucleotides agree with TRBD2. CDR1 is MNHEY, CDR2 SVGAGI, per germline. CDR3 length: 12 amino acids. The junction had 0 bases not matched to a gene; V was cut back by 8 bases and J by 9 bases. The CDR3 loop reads CASGLAGGEQFF. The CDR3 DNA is TGTGCCAGCGGACTAGCGGGGGGTGAGCAGTTCTTC.

CDR3 coding DNA: TGTGCCAGCAGCGGACAGGGTGTATACTCCTACGAGCAGTACTTC. It encodes CASSGQGVYSYEQYF. The chain carries TRBV6-5 and TRBJ2-7, with TRBD1 matching over 8 bases. Trimming took 6 bases from V and 0 from J; bases not matched to a gene: 7. Looked up from germline, CDR1 is MNHEY and CDR2 is SVGAGI. The CDR3 spans 15 residues.

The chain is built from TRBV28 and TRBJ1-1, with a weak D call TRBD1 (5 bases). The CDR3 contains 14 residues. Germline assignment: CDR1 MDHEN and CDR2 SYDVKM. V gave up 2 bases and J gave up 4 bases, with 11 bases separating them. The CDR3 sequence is CASSLVGGSTEAFF. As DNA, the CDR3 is TGTGCCAGCAGTTTAGTGGGGGGAAGCACTGAAGCTTTCTTT.

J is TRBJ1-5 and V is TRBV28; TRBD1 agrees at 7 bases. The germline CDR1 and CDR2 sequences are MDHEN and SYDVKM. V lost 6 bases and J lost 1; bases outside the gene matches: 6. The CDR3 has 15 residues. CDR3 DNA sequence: TGTGCCAGCAGGGGGACAGAAGTAAGCAATCAGCCCCAGCATTTT. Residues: CASRGTEVSNQPQHF. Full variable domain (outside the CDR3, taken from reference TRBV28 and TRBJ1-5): DVKVTQSSRYLVKRTGEKVFLECVQDMDHENMFWYRQDPGLGLRLIYFSYDVKMKEKGDIPEGYSVSREKKERFSLILESASTNQTSMYLCASRGTEVSNQPQHFGDGTRLSIL.

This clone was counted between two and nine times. In nucleotides, the CDR3 is TGCGCCAGCACCCACGACAGGGGGACTGAAGCTTTCTTT. Amino acid sequence: CASTHDRGTEAFF. The chain employs TRBV5-1 and TRBJ1-1; TRBD1 matches at 9 bases. Germline CDR1 reads SGHRS; CDR2 reads YFSETQ. The CDR3 length is 13 residues. The junction had 5 bases not matched to a gene; V was cut back by 6 bases and J by 5 bases.

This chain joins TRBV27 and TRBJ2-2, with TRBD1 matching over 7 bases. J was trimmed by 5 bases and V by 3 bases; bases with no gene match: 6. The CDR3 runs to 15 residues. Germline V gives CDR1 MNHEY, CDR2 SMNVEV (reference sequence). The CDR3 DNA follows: TGTGCCAGCAGTTTCGTGACAGGGTGGACCGGGGAGCTGTTTTTT. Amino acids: CASSFVTGWTGELFF.

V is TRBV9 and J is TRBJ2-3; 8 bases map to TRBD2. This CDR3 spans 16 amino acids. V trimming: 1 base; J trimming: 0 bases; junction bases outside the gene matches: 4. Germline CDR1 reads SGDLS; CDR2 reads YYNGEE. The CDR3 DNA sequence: TGTGCCAGCAGCGTAACTAGCGGCCTTAGCACAGATACGCAGTATTTT. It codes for CASSVTSGLSTDTQYF. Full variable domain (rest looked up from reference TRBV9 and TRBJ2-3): DSGVTQTPKHLITATGQRVTLRCSPRSGDLSVYWYQQSLDQGLQFLIQYYNGEERAKGNILERFSAQQFPDLHSELNLSSLELGDSALYFCASSVTSGLSTDTQYFGPGTRLTVL.

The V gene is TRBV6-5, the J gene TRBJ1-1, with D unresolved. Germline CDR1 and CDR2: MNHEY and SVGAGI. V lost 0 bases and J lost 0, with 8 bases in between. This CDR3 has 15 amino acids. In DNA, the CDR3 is TGTGCCAGCAGTTACTCCGCGGCCTTGAACACTGAAGCTTTCTTT. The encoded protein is CASSYSAALNTEAFF.

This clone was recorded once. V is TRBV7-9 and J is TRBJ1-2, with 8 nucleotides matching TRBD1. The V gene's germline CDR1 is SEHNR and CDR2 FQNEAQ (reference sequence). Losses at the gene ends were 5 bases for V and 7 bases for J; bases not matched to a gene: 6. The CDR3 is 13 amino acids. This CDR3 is CASSGQGILGYTF. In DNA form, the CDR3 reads TGTGCCAGCAGCGGACAGGGAATTCTTGGCTACACCTTC.

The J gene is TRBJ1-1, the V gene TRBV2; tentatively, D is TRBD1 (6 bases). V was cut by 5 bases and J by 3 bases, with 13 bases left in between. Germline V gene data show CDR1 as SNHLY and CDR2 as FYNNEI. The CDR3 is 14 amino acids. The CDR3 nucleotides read TGTGCCAGCAGTCAGGAGGGGGGGGACACTGAAGCTTTCTTT. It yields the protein CASSQEGGDTEAFF.

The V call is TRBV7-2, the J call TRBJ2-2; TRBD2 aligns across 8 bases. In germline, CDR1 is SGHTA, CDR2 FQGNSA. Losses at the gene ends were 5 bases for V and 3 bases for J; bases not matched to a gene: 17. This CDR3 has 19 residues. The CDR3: CASSPYAQSGGKYTGELFF. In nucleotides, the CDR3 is TGTGCCAGCAGCCCCTACGCCCAAAGCGGGGGAAAATACACCGGGGAGCTGTTTTTT.

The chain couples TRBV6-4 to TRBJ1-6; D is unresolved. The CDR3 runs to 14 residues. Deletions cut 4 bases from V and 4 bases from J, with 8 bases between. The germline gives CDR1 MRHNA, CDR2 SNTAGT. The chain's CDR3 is CASSVPGYNSPLHF. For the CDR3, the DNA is TGTGCCAGCAGTGTGCCGGGGTATAATTCACCCCTCCACTTT.

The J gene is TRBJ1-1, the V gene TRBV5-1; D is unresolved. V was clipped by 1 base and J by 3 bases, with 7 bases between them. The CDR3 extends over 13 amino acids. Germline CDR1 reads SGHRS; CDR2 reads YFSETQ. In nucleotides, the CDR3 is TGCGCCAGCAGCTTGCGGGGAGACACTGAAGCTTTCTTT. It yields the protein CASSLRGDTEAFF.

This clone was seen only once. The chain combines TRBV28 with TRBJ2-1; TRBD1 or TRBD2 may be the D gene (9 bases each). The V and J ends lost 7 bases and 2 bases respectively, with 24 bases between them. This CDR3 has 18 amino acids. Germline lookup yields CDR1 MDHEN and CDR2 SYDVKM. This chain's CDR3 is CASTGHRGRLAAYNEQFF. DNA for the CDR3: TGTGCCAGCACGGGGCACAGGGGGCGACTAGCGGCCTACAATGAGCAGTTCTTC. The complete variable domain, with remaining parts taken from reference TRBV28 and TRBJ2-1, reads DVKVTQSSRYLVKRTGEKVFLECVQDMDHENMFWYRQDPGLGLRLIYFSYDVKMKEKGDIPEGYSVSREKKERFSLILESASTNQTSMYLCASTGHRGRLAAYNEQFFGPGTRLTVL.

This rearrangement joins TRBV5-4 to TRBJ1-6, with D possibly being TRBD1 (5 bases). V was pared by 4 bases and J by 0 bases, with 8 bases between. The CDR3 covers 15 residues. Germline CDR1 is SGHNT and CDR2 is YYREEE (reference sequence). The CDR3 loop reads CASSVDISYNSPLHF. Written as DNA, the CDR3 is TGTGCCAGCAGCGTGGACATCTCCTATAATTCACCCCTCCACTTT.

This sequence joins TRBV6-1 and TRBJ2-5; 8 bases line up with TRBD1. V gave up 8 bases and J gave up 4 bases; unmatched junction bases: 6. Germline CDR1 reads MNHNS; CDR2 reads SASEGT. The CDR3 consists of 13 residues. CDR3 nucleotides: TGTGCCAGCTGGACAGGGCTGGGAGAGACCCAGTACTTC. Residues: CASWTGLGETQYF.

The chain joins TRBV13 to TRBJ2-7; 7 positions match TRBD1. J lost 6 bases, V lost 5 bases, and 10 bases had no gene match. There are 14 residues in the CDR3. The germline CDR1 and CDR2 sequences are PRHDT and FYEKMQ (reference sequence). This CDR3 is CASSRPGTEAEQYF. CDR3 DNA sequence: TGTGCCAGCAGCCGTCCCGGGACAGAGGCCGAGCAGTACTTC.

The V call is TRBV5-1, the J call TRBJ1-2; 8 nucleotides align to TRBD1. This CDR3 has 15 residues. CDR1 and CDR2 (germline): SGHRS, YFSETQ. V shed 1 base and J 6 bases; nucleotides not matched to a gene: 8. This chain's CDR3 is CASSLQGARSDGYTF. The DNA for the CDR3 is TGCGCCAGCAGCTTGCAGGGGGCGCGTTCGGATGGCTACACCTTC.

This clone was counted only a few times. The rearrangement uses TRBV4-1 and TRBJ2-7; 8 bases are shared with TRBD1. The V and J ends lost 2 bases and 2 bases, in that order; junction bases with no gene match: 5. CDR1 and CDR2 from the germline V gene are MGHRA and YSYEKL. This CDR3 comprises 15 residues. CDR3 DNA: TGCGCCAGCAGCCAAACGGGACAGGAGCCCTACGAGCAGTACTTC. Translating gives CASSQTGQEPYEQYF.

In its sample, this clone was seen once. Here the CDR3 reads CASSVLQDTDTQYF. CDR3 DNA sequence: TGTGCCAGCAGCGTCTTACAGGACACAGATACGCAGTATTTT. The rearrangement uses TRBV9 and TRBJ2-3; TRBD1 is a possible D gene (5 bases). The V end lost 2 bases, the J end lost 2 bases, and 9 bases lay between the germline ends. Germline V gene lookup returns CDR1 SGDLS and CDR2 YYNGEE. This CDR3 has 14 amino acids.

CDR3 sequence: CASSLLRSYEQYF. The CDR3 coding sequence is TGTGCCAGCAGTTTACTTCGCTCCTACGAGCAGTACTTC. V gene TRBV28 combines with J gene TRBJ2-7; unclear D gene. The V end lost 2 bases, the J end lost 0 bases, and 5 bases lay between the germline ends. Germline CDR1 and CDR2: MDHEN and SYDVKM. The CDR3 loop spans 13 amino acids.

CDR3 DNA: TGTGCCTGGAGCCCCCTTGAGGTCACTGAAGCTTTCTTT. It is translated as CAWSPLEVTEAFF. The V gene is TRBV30, the J gene TRBJ1-1; D remains unclear. Germline V CDR1 and CDR2: GTSNPN, SVGIG (reference sequence). The CDR3 has 13 residues. Trimming removed 3 bases at V and 4 bases at J, with 12 bases between.

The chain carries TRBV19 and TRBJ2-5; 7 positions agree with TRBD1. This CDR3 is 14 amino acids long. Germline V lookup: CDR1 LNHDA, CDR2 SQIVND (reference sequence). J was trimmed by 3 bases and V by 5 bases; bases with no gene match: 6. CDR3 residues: CASSLRTGEETQYF. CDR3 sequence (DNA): TGTGCCAGTAGTCTGAGAACAGGGGAAGAGACCCAGTACTTC.